Below are 21 T cell receptor beta chains sequenced from a single sample in a study of patients and donors after allogeneic stem cell transplantation. TCRdb called the RT-PCR reads again in MiXCR, with one record for every CDR3 protein. The sample has more than 850,000 distinct CDR3 sequences, about a sixth seen once. Source material: blood, either unsorted or a sorted T cell fraction (not recorded which). The receptors here all came from a human donor who was either an allogeneic HSCT recipient or a stem cell or donor lymphocyte infusion donor (not recorded which). It is not recorded whose cells these are; they may come from a transplant donor.

CDR3 in amino acids: CASTQQRATEAFF. CDR3 nucleotide sequence: TGTGCCAGTACTCAGCAGAGGGCCACTGAAGCTTTCTTT. The J gene is TRBJ1-1, the V gene TRBV19; D unclear. Deletions cut 7 bases from V and 4 bases from J, with 13 bases between. The CDR3 runs 13 residues. Germline lookup yields CDR1 LNHDA and CDR2 SQIVND (reference sequence). Together with reference TRBV19 and TRBJ1-1, the CDR3 gives the full variable domain: DGGITQSPKYLFRKEGQNVTLSCEQNLNHDAMYWYRQDPGQGLRLIYYSQIVNDFQKGDIAEGYSVSREKKESFPLTVTSAQKNPTAFYLCASTQQRATEAFFGQGTRLTVV.

In its sample, this clonotype was seen many times. The chain joins TRBV12-3 or TRBV12-4 to TRBJ2-7, with D possibly TRBD2 on 5 matching bases. The CDR3 extends over 15 amino acids. With 3 bases removed from V and 0 bases from J, the gap between germline ends came to 12 bases. The CDR3 loop is CASSFGLPSSYEQYF. CDR3 nucleotides: TGTGCCAGCAGTTTCGGACTGCCCTCCTCCTACGAGCAGTACTTC.

CDR3 nucleotide sequence: TGTGCCAGCAGCCACCCCGGGAACTATGGCTACACCTTC. Protein: CASSHPGNYGYTF. The chain links TRBV3-1 to TRBJ1-2, with D unclear. This CDR3 spans 13 amino acids. Per germline, CDR1 LGHDT and CDR2 YNNKEL (reference sequence). The V and J ends lost 3 bases and 2 bases respectively, with 7 bases between them. The full variable domain, its missing parts supplied by reference TRBV3-1 and TRBJ1-2, is DTAVSQTPKYLVTQMGNDKSIKCEQNLGHDTMYWYKQDSKKFLKIMFSYNNKELIINETVPNRFSPKSPDKAHLNLHINSLELGDSAVYFCASSHPGNYGYTFGSGTRLTVV.

A few counts support this clonotype. The gene calls are TRBV7-9 and TRBJ2-5, with D perhaps TRBD1 or TRBD2 (7 bases each). The CDR3 runs to 16 residues. V dropped 5 bases and J dropped 5 bases, with 21 bases sitting between them. Germline CDR1 and CDR2: SEHNR and FQNEAQ (reference sequence). The CDR3 sequence: CASSVRGQGVGETQYF. CDR3 nucleotides: TGTGCCAGCAGCGTGCGGGGGCAGGGGGTAGGCGAGACCCAGTACTTC.

This clonotype was seen ten or more times. The chain combines TRBV12-3 or TRBV12-4 with TRBJ2-7, with D uncertain. The CDR3 has 11 amino acids. The V end lost 6 bases, the J end lost 4 bases, and 7 bases lay between the germline ends. The CDR3 protein is CASRLEYEQYF. The CDR3, as DNA: TGTGCCAGCAGACTTGAATACGAGCAGTACTTC.

This clonotype was seen repeatedly, ten times or more. CDR3 DNA sequence: TGTGCCAGCAATCCCTCCACAGATACGCAGTATTTT. This translates into CASNPSTDTQYF. The chain employs TRBV12-3 or TRBV12-4 and TRBJ2-3; no clear D. V lost 7 bases, J lost 2 bases, and 7 bases lay in between. The CDR3 spans 12 residues.

In its sample, this clonotype was seen a few times. This chain links TRBV3-1 with TRBJ2-2; the match to TRBD2 covers 8 bases. The junction had 3 bases not matched to a gene; V was cut back by 2 bases and J by 1 base. Germline lookup yields CDR1 LGHDT and CDR2 YNNKEL (reference sequence). This CDR3 has 16 residues. Here the CDR3 DNA reads TGTGCCAGCAGCCAACGGACTAGCAGGAACACCGGGGAGCTGTTTTTT. Its protein product is CASSQRTSRNTGELFF.

This sequence joins TRBV6-5 and TRBJ2-6; no definite D call. CDR3 size: 17 residues. V gave up 4 bases and J gave up 4 bases, with 17 bases separating them. CDR1 is MNHEY and CDR2 is SVGAGI in the germline V gene. For the CDR3, the DNA is TGTGCCAGCAGTTCTCAAAGCTTGGTTGCCGGGGCCAACGTCCTGACTTTC. This gives the protein CASSSQSLVAGANVLTF.

This clonotype was seen a few times. The chain links TRBV12-3 or TRBV12-4 to TRBJ2-1; D gene uncertain. CDR3 size: 14 residues. Trimming stripped 7 bases from V and 0 bases from J, with 10 bases between. Here the CDR3 reads CASTLDHSYNEQFF. The CDR3 DNA reads as TGTGCCAGCACCCTTGACCACTCCTACAATGAGCAGTTCTTC.

The J gene is TRBJ2-7, the V gene TRBV30; D is perhaps TRBD1 (5 bases). Trimming removed 1 base at V and 2 bases at J, with 21 bases between. This CDR3 region has 17 residues. The germline V gene encodes CDR1 GTSNPN and CDR2 SVGIG (reference sequence). This CDR3 is CAWSASVWQGRTYEQYF. CDR3 nucleotides: TGTGCCTGGAGTGCGTCTGTATGGCAGGGAAGAACCTACGAGCAGTACTTC.

The chain recombines TRBV6-2 or TRBV6-3 with TRBJ2-7; 10 nucleotides agree with TRBD2. J was trimmed by 6 bases and V by 5 bases; bases with no gene match: 7. The CDR3 length is 14 residues. Germline CDR1 reads MNHEY; CDR2 reads SVGEGT. CDR3 bases: TGTGCCAGCAGTAAAGGGACTAGCGATGGCGAGCAGTACTTC. It yields the protein CASSKGTSDGEQYF.

A few counts support this clonotype. The V gene is TRBV12-3 or TRBV12-4, the J gene TRBJ1-1; D is ambiguous. The germline V and J ends were trimmed by 3 bases and 10 bases, with 15 bases remaining between them. CDR3 length: 13 residues. CDR3 sequence (DNA): TGTGCCAGCAGTTTTCGAGAACGGAATGGAGCTTTCTTT. It specifies CASSFRERNGAFF.

This clonotype showed up just a few times. The chain employs TRBV12-3 or TRBV12-4 and TRBJ2-2, with TRBD2 identical over 13 bases. V lost 6 bases, J lost 7 bases, and 2 bases stayed unmatched. The CDR3 sequence is 14 residues long. This CDR3 is CASRGLAGVGELFF. The CDR3 DNA follows: TGTGCCAGCAGAGGACTAGCGGGAGTCGGGGAGCTGTTTTTT.

This rearrangement joins TRBV5-1 to TRBJ2-5; a weak D match, TRBD1 (7 bases). Trimming removed 4 bases at V and 4 bases at J, with 14 bases between. Germline CDR1 and CDR2: SGHRS and YFSETQ. CDR3 length: 14 residues. CDR3 DNA: TGCGCCAGCAGCCATAACAGGGGAGGAGAGACCCAGTACTTC. Its protein is CASSHNRGGETQYF.

The chain carries TRBV5-1 and TRBJ2-5, with 8 bases that match TRBD1. The CDR3 covers 18 residues. V gave up 4 bases and J gave up 4 bases; unmatched junction bases: 18. CDR1 and CDR2 (germline): SGHRS, YFSETQ. CDR3 protein: CASSPHGGTGPKGETQYF. The CDR3 DNA is TGCGCCAGCAGCCCCCATGGGGGGACAGGACCCAAGGGAGAGACCCAGTACTTC.

V gene TRBV29-1 combines with J gene TRBJ2-1; TRBD1 matches at 7 bases. The V gene's germline CDR1 is SQVTM and CDR2 ANQGSEA. The junction had 14 bases not matched to a gene; V was cut back by 6 bases and J by 6 bases. The CDR3 has 15 residues. In DNA, the CDR3 is TGCAGCGTGTCCGTTAGGGCAGGGGGTACCAATGAGCAGTTCTTC. This encodes CSVSVRAGGTNEQFF.

This clonotype turned up a few times. This sequence joins TRBV21-1 and TRBJ2-7; TRBD2 is the table's D call, not checked against the DNA. TRBV21-1 is listed as a pseudogene. CDR3 length: 13 amino acids. DNA of the CDR3: TGTGCCAGCAGCAAACGGGAGATATACGAGCAGTACTTC. Its protein is CASSKREIYEQYF.

The sample holds a few counts of this clonotype. The chain combines TRBV24-1 with TRBJ2-1; a possible D gene is TRBD2 (6 bases). The germline V gene encodes CDR1 KGHDR and CDR2 SFDVKD. V dropped 9 bases and J dropped 10 bases, with 15 bases sitting between them. CDR3 length equals 12 residues. CDR3 sequence (DNA): TGTGCCACCGGGGGACTTCCCAAGGAGCAGTTCTTC. Translating gives CATGGLPKEQFF.

Points on this clonotype: One junction end does not reproduce the germline sequence, and a read error may be involved. CDR3: CASSPSPRDSNTVAFF. The CDR3 nucleotides read TGTGCCAGCAGCCCTTCACCCCGGGACAGCAACACTGTAGCTTTCTTT. This rearrangement joins TRBV7-2 to TRBJ1-1; 7 bases match TRBD1. Germline assignment: CDR1 SGHTA and CDR2 FQGNSA. CDR3 size: 16 residues.

The chain recombines TRBV19 with TRBJ2-1; maybe TRBD2 (6 bases). This CDR3 has 15 amino acids. The ends were cut back, 5 bases at V and 6 bases at J, with 17 bases in the middle. Germline V gives CDR1 LNHDA, CDR2 SQIVND (reference sequence). DNA for the CDR3: TGTGCCAGTAGTGGGGCGGGATCAGGGCGCAATGAGCAGTTCTTC. This translates into CASSGAGSGRNEQFF. Complete variable domain (other parts from reference TRBV19 and TRBJ2-1): DGGITQSPKYLFRKEGQNVTLSCEQNLNHDAMYWYRQDPGQGLRLIYYSQIVNDFQKGDIAEGYSVSREKKESFPLTVTSAQKNPTAFYLCASSGAGSGRNEQFFGPGTRLTVL.

In its sample, this clonotype was seen a few times. The CDR3 DNA is TGTGCCAGCAGTGCCAGAATAGCCTACGAGCAGTACTTC. Translated, it gives CASSARIAYEQYF. The V and J genes are TRBV12-3 or TRBV12-4 and TRBJ2-7; D remains unclear. CDR3 length: 13 residues. The V end was cut by 5 bases, the J end by 2 bases, with 10 bases between.